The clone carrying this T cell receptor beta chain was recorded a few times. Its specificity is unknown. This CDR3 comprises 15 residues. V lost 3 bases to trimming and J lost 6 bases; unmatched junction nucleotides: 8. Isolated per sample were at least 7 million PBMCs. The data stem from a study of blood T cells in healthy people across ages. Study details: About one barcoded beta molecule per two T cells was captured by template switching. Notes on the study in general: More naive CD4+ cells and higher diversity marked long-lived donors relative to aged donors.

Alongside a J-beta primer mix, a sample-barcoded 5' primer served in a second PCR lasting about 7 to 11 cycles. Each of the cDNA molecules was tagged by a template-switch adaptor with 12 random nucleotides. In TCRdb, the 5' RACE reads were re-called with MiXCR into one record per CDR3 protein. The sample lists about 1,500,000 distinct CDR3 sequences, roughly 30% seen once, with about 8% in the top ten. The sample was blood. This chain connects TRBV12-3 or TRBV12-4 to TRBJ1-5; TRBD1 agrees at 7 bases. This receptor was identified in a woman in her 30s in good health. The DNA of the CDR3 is TGTGCCAGCAGTTTTGGGGACAGCCCTTCTCAGCCCCAGCATTTT. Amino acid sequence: CASSFGDSPSQPQHF.